Listed below are T cell receptor beta chains from one sample, sequenced in a study of T cell changes during pregnancy in multiple sclerosis. Using immunoSEQ multiplex PCR, the repertoire was profiled, and TCRdb retains in-frame clones only, with some absent. The sample has 74,000 or so clones; approximately 94% are singletons. The sample consisted of CD4+ T cells from peripheral blood mononuclear cells, taken before pregnancy. The receptors here all came from a female donor with multiple sclerosis, enrolled in a pregnancy study. Both conserved end residues are part of each CDR3. The D gene is left open where the match is weak. A row's size may be missing; if present it is once, few, many or a size class.

cdr3_aa cdr3_nt v_call cdr3_length clone_size j_call d_call
CASSLTIHNEQFF TGTGCCAGCAGTCTGACTATCCACAATGAGCAGTTCTTC TRBV6-6 13 - TRBJ2-1 -
CASSPVSGTGLEGEKLFF TGTGCCAGCTCACCAGTTTCCGGGACAGGCCTAGAGGGTGAAAAACTGTTTTTT TRBV18 18 - TRBJ1-4 TRBD1
CASSLAGGRAHEQYF TGCGCCAGCAGCTTGGCCGGTGGCAGGGCCCACGAGCAGTACTTC TRBV5-1 15 - TRBJ2-7 -
CASSQSLGGELFF TGTGCCAGCAGTCAATCCCTCGGCGGGGAGCTGTTTTTT TRBV27 13 once TRBJ2-2 -
CASSLEQGLPEAFF TGCGCCAGCAGCTTGGAACAGGGGTTACCTGAAGCTTTCTTT TRBV5-1 14 - TRBJ1-1 TRBD1
CASSLDRGYNTEAFF TGTGCCAGCAGCTTAGATAGGGGGTATAACACTGAAGCTTTCTTT TRBV7-2 15 few TRBJ1-1 -
CASSFRLMDTQYF TGCGCCAGCAGCTTCCGACTGATGGATACGCAGTATTTT TRBV5-1 13 - TRBJ2-3 -
CAWRPTGGVNSPLHF TGTGCCTGGAGGCCTACAGGGGGGGTAAATTCACCCCTCCACTTT TRBV30 15 - TRBJ1-6 TRBD1
CASSGNEKLFF TGTGCCAGCAGCGGGAATGAAAAACTGTTTTTT TRBV28 11 - TRBJ1-4 -
CASSAGLAGDEQYF TGTGCCAGCAGCGCCGGACTAGCGGGAGACGAGCAGTACTTC TRBV5-4 14 - TRBJ2-7 TRBD2
CASSFNSGGYNEQFF TGTGCCAGCAGCTTTAATAGCGGTGGGTACAATGAGCAGTTCTTC TRBV11-1 15 - TRBJ2-1 -
CASSDGLADNYEQYF TGTGCCAGCAGTGACGGACTAGCGGATAACTACGAGCAGTACTTC TRBV6-4 15 - TRBJ2-7 TRBD2
CASSHPGTSRTGELFF TGTGCCAGCAGCCACCCCGGGACTAGTAGGACCGGGGAGCTGTTTTTT TRBV4-2 16 - TRBJ2-2 TRBD2
CASSALGQGGTEAFF TGTGCCAGCAGCGCCCTGGGACAGGGCGGCACTGAAGCTTTCTTT TRBV9 15 - TRBJ1-1 TRBD1
CAWSFGQSYGYTF TGTGCCTGGAGTTTCGGACAGTCCTATGGCTACACCTTC TRBV30 13 - TRBJ1-2 -
CASSANRQNPYGYTF TGTGCCAGCAGTGCGAATAGACAGAATCCCTATGGCTACACCTTC TRBV2 15 few TRBJ1-2 -
CASSFSGTTNEQFF TGTGCCAGCAGCTTCTCCGGGACTACCAATGAGCAGTTCTTC TRBV11-3 14 - TRBJ2-1 TRBD2
CASSRATGTPGGYTF TGTGCCAGCTCACGCGCAACAGGGACACCTGGAGGCTACACCTTC TRBV18 15 - TRBJ1-2 -
CASRLEVTGELFF TGTGCCAGCAGGCTCGAGGTCACCGGGGAGCTGTTTTTT TRBV6-6 13 - TRBJ2-2 -
CASTRGQATGELFF TGCGCCAGCACCCGAGGACAGGCTACCGGGGAGCTGTTTTTT TRBV5-1 14 - TRBJ2-2 TRBD1
CASSNDRGEETQYF TGCGCCAGCAGCAACGACAGGGGAGAAGAGACCCAGTACTTC TRBV5-1 14 - TRBJ2-5 TRBD1
CAWGQGYGEQYF TGTGCCTGGGGACAGGGATATGGCGAGCAGTACTTC TRBV30 12 - TRBJ2-7 TRBD1
CASSEGLPLTDTQYF TGTGCCAGTAGCGAGGGACTACCTCTCACAGATACGCAGTATTTT TRBV19 15 - TRBJ2-3 TRBD2
CATSPLAGTSTDTQYF TGTGCCACCAGCCCGCTAGCGGGAACCTCCACAGATACGCAGTATTTT TRBV15 16 - TRBJ2-3 TRBD2
CASSTPPGYGYTF TGTGCCAGCAGCACACCTCCAGGGTATGGCTACACCTTC TRBV7-9 13 - TRBJ1-2 -
CASSREGTGQDTNYGYTF TGTGCCAGCTCACGGGAGGGGACAGGCCAAGATACTAACTATGGCTACACCTTC TRBV18 18 - TRBJ1-2 TRBD1
CASSSKLNTGELFF TGTGCCAGCAGCTCGAAACTGAACACCGGGGAGCTGTTTTTT TRBV5-4 14 few TRBJ2-2 -
CASSSDSGGNTDTQYF TGTGCCAGCAGTTCGGATAGCGGGGGGAACACAGATACGCAGTATTTT TRBV6-6 16 - TRBJ2-3 TRBD2
CASSDRDRLSYEQYF TGTGCCAGCAGTGACCGGGACAGGCTCTCCTACGAGCAGTACTTC TRBV6-4 15 - TRBJ2-7 TRBD1
CASSDRGTKNTEAFF TGTGCCAGCAGTGATAGGGGGACAAAGAACACTGAAGCTTTCTTT TRBV6-1 15 - TRBJ1-1 -
CASSYRDRGNEQFF TGCGCCAGCAGCTACCGGGACAGGGGTAATGAGCAGTTCTTC TRBV5-1 14 - TRBJ2-1 TRBD1
CASSIEARGQETQYF TGTGCCAGTAGTATAGAGGCCAGGGGGCAAGAGACCCAGTACTTC TRBV19 15 - TRBJ2-5 TRBD1
CASSEVVLLETQYF TGTGCCAGCAGTGAAGTGGTGTTACTGGAGACCCAGTACTTC TRBV6-1 14 - TRBJ2-5 -
CASSTGGGTSVYEQYF TGCGCCAGCAGCACAGGCGGCGGGACTAGCGTTTACGAGCAGTACTTC TRBV5-1 16 - TRBJ2-7 TRBD2
CAWGTAPYEQYF TGTGCCTGGGGGACAGCCCCATACGAGCAGTACTTC TRBV30 12 - TRBJ2-7 TRBD1
CAISEQMNTEAFF TGTGCCATCAGTGAACAGATGAACACTGAAGCTTTCTTT TRBV10-3 13 - TRBJ1-1 -
CASSVDRGASNYGYTF TGTGCCAGCAGTGTTGACAGGGGGGCTTCTAACTATGGCTACACCTTC TRBV6-1 16 - TRBJ1-2 TRBD1
CASQGYGYTF TGTGCCAGTCAGGGTTATGGCTACACCTTC TRBV19 10 - TRBJ1-2 -
CASSDRVGLNTEAFF TGCGCCAGCAGCGACAGGGTCGGCTTGAACACTGAAGCTTTCTTT TRBV5-1 15 - TRBJ1-1 TRBD1
CASSLTGTYYEQYF TGCGCCAGCAGCCTCACCGGGACTTACTACGAGCAGTACTTC TRBV5-1 14 - TRBJ2-7 -
CASRTSGSGTGELFF TGTGCCTCTCGGACTAGCGGGAGTGGGACCGGGGAGCTGTTTTTT TRBV30 15 - TRBJ2-2 TRBD2
CASSFDRDYEQYF TGCGCCAGCAGCTTCGACAGAGACTACGAGCAGTACTTC TRBV5-1 13 - TRBJ2-7 -
CASSGRGLSTDTQYF TGTGCCAGCAGTGGCAGGGGTCTTAGCACAGATACGCAGTATTTT TRBV6-5 15 - TRBJ2-3 -
CASRVFAGSYEQYF TGTGCCAGTAGGGTGTTCGCGGGATCCTACGAGCAGTACTTC TRBV19 14 - TRBJ2-7 -
CASSLVVGSSYNEQFF TGTGCCAGCAGCTTAGTTGTCGGGAGCTCCTACAATGAGCAGTTCTTC TRBV7-2 16 - TRBJ2-1 -